The 7 T cell receptor beta chains below were found in one sample sequenced in a study of cytotoxic CD8 clonotypes in ibrutinib-treated CLL. Produced via immunoSEQ multiplex PCR; TCRdb's table is partial and in-frame only. The table records about 160,000 clones, about 80% of them present only once. The material sequenced was PBMCs, taken after 12 months of ibrutinib treatment. The receptors originated from a human donor with chronic lymphocytic leukemia.

V and J are TRBV29-1 and TRBJ1-1; D call uncertain. This CDR3 has 13 amino acids. Germline V gene lookup returns CDR1 SQVTM and CDR2 ANQGSEA. Trimming removed 1 base at V and 3 bases at J, with 9 bases between. This chain's CDR3 is CSVEVGSYTEAFF. The DNA for the CDR3 is TGCAGCGTTGAAGTGGGGTCGTACACTGAAGCTTTCTTT.

The CDR3 here is CASSLNRGRTYEQYF. DNA for the CDR3: TGTGCCAGCAGCTTGAACAGGGGGCGCACCTACGAGCAGTACTTC. This chain joins TRBV7-9 and TRBJ2-7, with TRBD1 matching over 9 bases. V trimming: 3 bases; J trimming: 2 bases; junction bases outside the gene matches: 5. Germline V gene lookup returns CDR1 SEHNR and CDR2 FQNEAQ (reference sequence). The CDR3 totals 15 residues. Based on the CDR3 plus reference TRBV7-9 and TRBJ2-7, the full variable domain is DTGVSQNPRHKITKRGQNVTFRCDPISEHNRLYWYRQTLGQGPEFLTYFQNEAQLEKSRLLSDRFSAERPKGSFSTLEIQRTEQGDSAMYLCASSLNRGRTYEQYFGPGTRLTVT.

The chain is built from TRBV28 and TRBJ1-4; weak D call: TRBD1 (5 bases). The CDR3 runs 14 residues. From germline, CDR1 is MDHEN and CDR2 SYDVKM. V lost 3 bases, J lost 7 bases, and 12 bases lay in between. CDR3 DNA sequence: TGTGCCAGCAGTTTCCAGGGAGTCGTTGAAAAACTGTTTTTT. Translation gives CASSFQGVVEKLFF.

V and J are TRBV7-2 and TRBJ2-7; perhaps TRBD2 as D (7 bases). Germline lookup yields CDR1 SGHTA and CDR2 FQGNSA. This CDR3 is 15 amino acids long. V was pared by 3 bases and J by 3 bases, with 15 bases between. The chain's CDR3 is CASSFGGLAIYEQYF. The CDR3 region has the DNA TGTGCCAGCAGCTTCGGGGGGCTAGCGATCTACGAGCAGTACTTC.

This chain's CDR3 is CASSFHTGELFF. CDR3 DNA sequence: TGTGCCAGCAGCTTCCACACCGGGGAGCTGTTTTTT. The rearrangement links TRBV7-3 to TRBJ2-2; no clear D. The germline V gene has CDR1 SGHTA and CDR2 FQGTGA. Trimming took 3 bases from V and 3 from J, leaving 2 bases between them. The CDR3 is 12 residues long.

V gene TRBV2 combines with J gene TRBJ2-1, with 11 nucleotides matching TRBD1. The length of the CDR3 is 15 residues. Germline CDR1 SNHLY, CDR2 FYNNEI. The trim removed 6 bases at V and 1 base at J, leaving 2 bases unmatched. DNA for the CDR3: TGTGCCAGCAGCGGACAGGGGGCATCCTACAATGAGCAGTTCTTC. This gives the protein CASSGQGASYNEQFF.

The V call is TRBV7-3, the J call TRBJ2-1; D is undetermined. In germline, CDR1 is SGHTA, CDR2 FQGTGA. The CDR3 has 14 residues. The V gene lost 8 bases and the J gene lost 6 bases, with 17 bases spanning the gap. CDR3 residues: CASATRRRANEQFF. The CDR3 nucleotides are TGTGCCAGCGCAACCCGACGTAGGGCCAATGAGCAGTTCTTC.